The clone carrying this TCR beta chain has at least ten counts. Its antigen is undetermined. The CDR3 consists of 13 residues. V lost 5 bases, J lost 0 bases, and 11 bases lay in between. Germline V gene data show CDR1 as DFQATT and CDR2 as SNEGSKA (reference sequence). cDNA molecules, individually, were tagged with unique molecular identifiers. TCRdb passed the 5' RACE reads through MiXCR, listing each CDR3 protein once. The sample has 35,000 or so distinct CDR3 sequences, about 5% seen once. This sample is part of a study of early T cells in non-severe SARS-CoV-2 infection. Study-wide context: With bulk RNA from unsorted whole blood as input, sequencing yielded unpaired chains.

Study-wide findings and caveats: Anti-spike CD8 responses were favored by VDJdb matching, which missed private and CD4 specificities.

The source of this sequence is an adult who was a healthcare worker with PCR-confirmed SARS-CoV-2 infection or an uninfected control (not recorded which). The material sequenced was whole blood. The chain couples TRBV20-1 to TRBJ2-7; D tentatively reads TRBD1 or TRBD2 (6 bases each). The chain's CDR3 is CSAGGPVSYEQYF. The CDR3 nucleotides read TGCAGTGCTGGGGGGCCAGTCTCCTACGAGCAGTACTTC.